The clone carrying this T cell receptor beta chain was seen many times. This sample is drawn from a study of kidney transplant recipient with SARS-CoV-2 infection. The CDR3 consists of 12 residues. Germline CDR1 reads DFQATT; CDR2 reads SNEGSKA (reference sequence). The V gene lost 6 bases and the J gene lost 8 bases, with 14 bases spanning the gap. TCRdb used MiXCR to reprocess the reads, holding one entry per CDR3 protein. The sample consists of 200,000 to 300,000 distinct CDR3 sequences, under 30% of them appearing once. The chain joins TRBV20-1 to TRBJ2-1, with D unclear. The TCR originated in a young adult male patient who had COVID-19 and was a kidney transplant recipient. A share of the T cells may be of graft donor origin. This specimen consisted of a blood sample, obtained at baseline and between days 110 and 120 from a kidney transplant recipient. In nucleotides, the CDR3 is TGCAGTGCGCGACCTCTTCGGGATGAGCAGTTCTTC. This codes for CSARPLRDEQFF.